One sample yielded the 23 T cell receptor beta chains listed below, sequenced in a study of CD8 T cells in ankylosing spondylitis. Study-wide results and caveats: Within ankylosing spondylitis blood, a TCR beta motif made up of seven or eight highly homologous variants appeared to be characteristic.

TCRdb re-called the 5' RACE reads with MiXCR, one entry per CDR3 protein. The table has under 550,000 distinct CDR3 sequences, 25% to 30% seen once; the top ten hold under 0.9%. No cognate antigen is known for these TCRs. The sample comprised blood, either unsorted or a sorted T cell fraction (not recorded which). The receptors were sampled from a male donor with ankylosing spondylitis.

The chain recombines TRBV20-1 with TRBJ2-1, with 11 bases that match TRBD2. The germline CDR1 and CDR2 sequences are DFQATT and SNEGSKA (reference sequence). This CDR3 contains 11 residues. The J segment lost 13 bases and the V segment lost 8 bases, leaving 7 bases of the junction unmatched. CDR3 sequence reads: CSPGTSGRQFF. CDR3 DNA: TGCAGTCCCGGTACTAGCGGGAGACAGTTCTTC.

This clonotype occurred a few times. The chain recombines TRBV5-6 with TRBJ1-2; D gene ambiguous. V was pared by 4 bases and J by 7 bases, with 8 bases between. Looked up from germline, CDR1 is SGHDT and CDR2 is YYEEEE. This CDR3 is 11 amino acids long. CDR3 in DNA: TGTGCCAGCAGCCGCCTGCGTGGCTACACCTTC. Translating it yields CASSRLRGYTF.

This chain connects TRBV20-1 to TRBJ2-1, with D maybe TRBD2 (5 bases). Trimming pared 3 bases from V and 0 bases from J, leaving 9 bases between. CDR1 and CDR2 from the germline V gene are DFQATT and SNEGSKA (reference sequence). There are 14 residues in the CDR3. The CDR3 region has the DNA TGCAGTGCTAGGATGGGGAGCTCCTACAATGAGCAGTTCTTC. It is translated as CSARMGSSYNEQFF.

This CDR3 reads CASSLGSVGEQFF. The CDR3 DNA is TGTGCCAGCAGCTTGGGAAGCGTGGGTGAGCAGTTCTTC. The chain combines TRBV5-6 with TRBJ2-1; D remains unclear. There are 13 residues in the CDR3. V lost 0 bases, J lost 9 bases, and 10 bases lay in between. Germline loops: CDR1 SGHDT, CDR2 YYEEEE.

There are a few counts of this clonotype. This chain joins TRBV28 and TRBJ1-1; D uncertain. V lost 2 bases to trimming and J lost 4 bases, with 8 bases between them. The CDR3 is 13 residues long. CDR1 MDHEN and CDR2 SYDVKM come from the germline V gene. Written as DNA, the CDR3 is TGTGCCAGCAGTTTAAGGGCGACCACTGAAGCTTTCTTT. This translates into CASSLRATTEAFF.

The chain links TRBV5-1 to TRBJ1-2, with a tentative D call TRBD1 (5 bases). V was pared by 0 bases and J by 6 bases, with 15 bases between. Germline V gene sequence: CDR1 SGHRS, CDR2 YFSETQ. The CDR3 is 15 amino acids. CDR3 region: CASSLASLRGDGYTF. CDR3 nucleotides: TGCGCCAGCAGCTTGGCGTCCCTAAGAGGGGATGGCTACACCTTC.

This clonotype turned up a few times. This chain links TRBV10-2 with TRBJ2-2; TRBD2 aligns across 10 bases. Unmatched junction bases numbered 5, after V lost 3 bases and J lost 7 bases. CDR1 is WSHSY, CDR2 SAAADI, per germline. The CDR3 runs 15 residues. CDR3 DNA sequence: TGCGCCAGCAGTGATTGGCAGCGGGAGGGCGGGGAGCTGTTTTTT. Protein product: CASSDWQREGGELFF.

This clonotype was seen a handful of times. The chain has TRBV12-3 or TRBV12-4 and TRBJ1-2, with D unresolved. This CDR3 spans 13 amino acids. Trimming took 3 bases from V and 4 from J, leaving 9 bases between them. The CDR3 loop reads CASSLFIVYGYTF. DNA of the CDR3: TGTGCCAGCAGTTTGTTTATTGTCTATGGCTACACCTTC.

This clonotype was picked up a small number of times. The V and J genes are TRBV30 and TRBJ1-1; D call uncertain. This CDR3 has 11 amino acids. V gave up 3 bases and J gave up 10 bases, with 12 bases separating them. CDR1 is GTSNPN and CDR2 is SVGIG in the germline V gene (reference sequence). The CDR3 region is CAWSHREPAFF. The CDR3 DNA reads TGTGCCTGGAGCCATAGGGAGCCAGCTTTCTTT.

The chain is built from TRBV5-1 and TRBJ1-1, with D hard to call. Trimming left V 0 bases short and J 0 bases short, with 9 bases between. From germline, CDR1 is SGHRS and CDR2 YFSETQ. This CDR3 contains 15 residues. The DNA for the CDR3 is TGCGCCAGCAGCTTGGGGCCCGGGATGAACACTGAAGCTTTCTTT. This encodes CASSLGPGMNTEAFF.

The rearrangement uses TRBV6-1 and TRBJ2-2, with TRBD2 matching over 13 bases. The CDR3 sequence is 14 residues long. CDR1 and CDR2 (germline): MNHNS, SASEGT. Unmatched junction bases numbered 4, after V lost 10 bases and J lost 5 bases. As DNA, the CDR3 is TGTGCCACTGGACTAGCGGGAGTTACCGGGGAGCTGTTTTTT. It specifies CATGLAGVTGELFF.

Only a few counts were recorded for this clonotype. This chain uses TRBV18 with TRBJ1-1; no firm D call. Germline V gene lookup returns CDR1 KGHSH and CDR2 LQKENI. V was clipped by 2 bases and J by 3 bases, with 13 bases between them. The CDR3 extends over 15 amino acids. The CDR3 reads CASSPFQVEDTEAFF. The CDR3 nucleotides are TGTGCCAGCTCACCATTTCAGGTTGAGGACACTGAAGCTTTCTTT.

This sequence joins TRBV7-2 and TRBJ2-1; 9 nucleotides match TRBD2. Per germline, CDR1 SGHTA and CDR2 FQGNSA. The CDR3 extends over 14 amino acids. The ends lost 5 bases at V and 4 bases at J; junction bases unmatched: 3. The CDR3 is CASSRAGGYNEQFF. CDR3 nucleotide sequence: TGTGCCAGCAGCCGAGCGGGAGGATACAATGAGCAGTTCTTC.

The table lists this clonotype with a few counts. This rearrangement joins TRBV6-5 to TRBJ2-5, with 7 bases lining up with TRBD1. In germline, CDR1 is MNHEY, CDR2 SVGAGI. The trim removed 2 bases at V and 4 bases at J, leaving 4 bases unmatched. The CDR3 is 14 residues long. The CDR3 sequence is CASSYLRGRETQYF. Here the CDR3 DNA reads TGTGCCAGCAGTTACCTCAGGGGGAGAGAGACCCAGTACTTC.

This clonotype was counted a few times. The chain uses TRBV6-1 and TRBJ1-1; D not resolved. CDR1 MNHNS and CDR2 SASEGT come from the germline V gene. There are 10 residues in the CDR3. V shed 7 bases and J shed 8 bases, with 8 bases lying between them. CDR3 DNA sequence: TGTGCCAGCAAATCTTTCGAAGCTTTCTTT. Its protein product is CASKSFEAFF.

With respect to this clonotype: The junction shows a germline mismatch at one end, possibly a read error. V usage is TRBV5-1 and J usage is TRBJ2-3; 9 bases match TRBD1. The CDR3 sequence is 16 residues long. The V gene's germline CDR1 is SGHRS and CDR2 YFSETQ. The CDR3 DNA reads as TGCGCCAGCAGATTGGGACAGGGTTGGGACACAGATACGCAGTATTTT. Translated: CASRLGQGWDTDTQYF. The variable domain in full, with the rest retrieved from reference TRBV5-1 and TRBJ2-3, is KAGVTQTPRYLIKTRGQQVTLSCSPISGHRSVSWYQQTPGQGLQFLFEYFSETQRNKGNFPGRFSGRQFSNSRSEMNVSTLELGDSALYLCASRLGQGWDTDTQYFGPGTRLTVL.

This clonotype was seen a few times. V gene TRBV7-2 combines with J gene TRBJ2-5; D gene uncertain. The CDR3 covers 13 residues. Trimming took 3 bases from V and 2 from J, leaving 7 bases between them. The germline V gene encodes CDR1 SGHTA and CDR2 FQGNSA. CDR3 protein: CASSFVSQETQYF. DNA for the CDR3: TGTGCCAGCAGCTTCGTCTCACAAGAGACCCAGTACTTC.

The V and J genes are TRBV12-3 or TRBV12-4 and TRBJ1-4; D perhaps matches TRBD1 (6 bases). Trimming removed 5 bases from V and 4 bases from J, with 23 bases in between. CDR3 size: 18 residues. The CDR3 spells CASSPRGPTGIYNEKLFF. For the CDR3, the DNA is TGTGCCAGCAGTCCGCGCGGGCCAACAGGGATATATAATGAAAAACTGTTTTTT.

This clonotype was detected ten times or more. The genes are TRBV12-3 or TRBV12-4 and TRBJ2-1; 8 bases match TRBD2. V trimming: 3 bases; J trimming: 0 bases; junction bases outside the gene matches: 1. There are 15 residues in the CDR3. The CDR3 region has the DNA TGTGCCAGCAGTTTCGGGAGGGACTCCTACAATGAGCAGTTCTTC. Translation gives CASSFGRDSYNEQFF.

This clonotype was observed a handful of times. The rearrangement links TRBV27 to TRBJ2-7, with TRBD1 matching 9 bases. Germline-derived CDR1 and CDR2 are MNHEY and SMNVEV (reference sequence). The J segment lost 2 bases and the V segment lost 5 bases, leaving 7 bases of the junction unmatched. This CDR3 is 15 amino acids long. The CDR3 sequence: CASSLRTGVAYEQYF. As DNA, the CDR3 is TGTGCCAGCAGTCTCAGGACAGGGGTGGCCTACGAGCAGTACTTC.

The gene calls are TRBV2 and TRBJ1-2, with D perhaps matching TRBD1 (6 bases). The V gene's germline CDR1 is SNHLY and CDR2 FYNNEI. CDR3 length: 14 amino acids. V lost 4 bases to trimming and J lost 8 bases, with 17 bases between them. CDR3 amino acids: CASSVVRTQGGYTF. CDR3 DNA: TGTGCCAGCAGTGTAGTCAGAACACAGGGCGGCTACACCTTC.

This clonotype has a handful of counts. The V and J genes are TRBV6-1 and TRBJ1-1; possible D gene TRBD1, 5 bases. CDR1 is MNHNS, CDR2 SASEGT, per germline. The germline V and J ends were trimmed by 4 bases and 4 bases, with 10 bases remaining between them. The CDR3 covers 13 residues. Here the CDR3 DNA reads TGTGCCAGCAGTGGAAGGGGCAGCACTGAAGCTTTCTTT. Translating gives CASSGRGSTEAFF.

This clonotype was counted a few times. The V gene is TRBV24-1, the J gene TRBJ2-7; D tentatively reads TRBD1 or TRBD2 (6 bases each). The CDR3 loop spans 15 amino acids. The V gene lost 2 bases and the J gene lost 5 bases, with 15 bases spanning the gap. Germline loops: CDR1 KGHDR, CDR2 SFDVKD. Here the CDR3 reads CATSDSTGRMDEQYF. CDR3 DNA sequence: TGTGCCACCAGTGATTCAACAGGGAGGATGGACGAGCAGTACTTC.